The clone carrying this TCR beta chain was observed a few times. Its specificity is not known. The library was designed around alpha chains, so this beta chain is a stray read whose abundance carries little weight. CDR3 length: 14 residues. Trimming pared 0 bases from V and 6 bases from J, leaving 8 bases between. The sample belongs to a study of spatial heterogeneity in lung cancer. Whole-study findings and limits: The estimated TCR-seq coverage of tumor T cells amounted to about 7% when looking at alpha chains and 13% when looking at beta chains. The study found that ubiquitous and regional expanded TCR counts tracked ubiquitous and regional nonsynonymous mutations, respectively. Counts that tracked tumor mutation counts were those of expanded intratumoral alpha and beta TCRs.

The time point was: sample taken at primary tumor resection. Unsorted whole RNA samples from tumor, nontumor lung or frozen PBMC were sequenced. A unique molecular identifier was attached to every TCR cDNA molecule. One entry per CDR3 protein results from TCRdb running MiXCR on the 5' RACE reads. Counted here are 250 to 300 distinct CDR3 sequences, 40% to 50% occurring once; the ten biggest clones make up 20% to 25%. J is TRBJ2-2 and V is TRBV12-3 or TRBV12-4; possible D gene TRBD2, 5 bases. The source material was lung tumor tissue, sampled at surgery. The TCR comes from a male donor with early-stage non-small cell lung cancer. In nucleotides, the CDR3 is TGTGCCAGCAGTTTAGCGGGAGCGGCCGGGGAGCTGTTTTTT. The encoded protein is CASSLAGAAGELFF.